This TCR beta chain was sequenced during a study of shared clonotypes between healthy human individuals. Findings and caveats of the study: As a rule, naive subsets had a larger estimated richness than memory subsets.

In the case of this clone: The antigen is unknown.

Sorted subsets were amplified in replicate PCRs using approximately 0.2 ug DNA, some 31,000 T cell genomes. Sequencing used immunoSEQ multiplex PCR; TCRdb keeps in-frame clones, though not all of them. The data show approximately 1.5 million clones, approximately 98.5% seen once. The ends were cut back, 5 bases at V and 2 bases at J, with 25 bases in the middle. The CDR3 is made up of 18 amino acids. Germline values: CDR1 SGHRS, CDR2 YFSETQ. The specimen was naive CD4+ T cells sorted from blood. Subset specified: CD45RA+ positively selected. The chain has TRBV5-1 and TRBJ1-1; a weak D match, TRBD1 (6 bases). The TCR comes from a man aged 30-40 years in good health. CDR3 amino acids: CASRKEGSGVVGNTEAFF. Here the CDR3 DNA reads TGCGCCAGCAGGAAGGAGGGATCAGGGGTTGTTGGTAACACTGAAGCTTTCTTT.